The clone carrying this T cell receptor (beta chain) showed up just once. As yet, its antigen is unknown. The data were produced by immunoSEQ multiplex PCR, yet TCRdb's version contains in-frame clones alone and is incomplete. Here the sample spans some 150,000 clones, just over 90% being singletons. V was clipped by 5 bases and J by 7 bases, with 12 bases between them. Germline-derived CDR1 and CDR2 are SNHLY and FYNNEI. This CDR3 has 14 residues. This record comes from a study of T cell responses to AZD1222 COVID-19 vaccine. Study-level findings and limits: Receipt of two AZD1222 doses was followed by a rise in Spike-specific TCR breadth and depth. Baseline seropositivity occurred in only six AZD1222 recipients. Females outnumbered males among donors, who were mostly white British; clonal diversity was possibly underestimated. Unmutated variant regions are reportedly the target of nearly half of TCRs that are spike-specific.

The source material was peripheral blood, sampled on day 0 of MenACWY control vaccination. V and J are TRBV2 and TRBJ1-6; D uncertain. The sequence was obtained from an adult in good health. The CDR3 region is CASSRRIVNSPLHF. In DNA, the CDR3 is TGTGCCAGCAGTCGGCGGATTGTAAATTCACCCCTCCACTTT.